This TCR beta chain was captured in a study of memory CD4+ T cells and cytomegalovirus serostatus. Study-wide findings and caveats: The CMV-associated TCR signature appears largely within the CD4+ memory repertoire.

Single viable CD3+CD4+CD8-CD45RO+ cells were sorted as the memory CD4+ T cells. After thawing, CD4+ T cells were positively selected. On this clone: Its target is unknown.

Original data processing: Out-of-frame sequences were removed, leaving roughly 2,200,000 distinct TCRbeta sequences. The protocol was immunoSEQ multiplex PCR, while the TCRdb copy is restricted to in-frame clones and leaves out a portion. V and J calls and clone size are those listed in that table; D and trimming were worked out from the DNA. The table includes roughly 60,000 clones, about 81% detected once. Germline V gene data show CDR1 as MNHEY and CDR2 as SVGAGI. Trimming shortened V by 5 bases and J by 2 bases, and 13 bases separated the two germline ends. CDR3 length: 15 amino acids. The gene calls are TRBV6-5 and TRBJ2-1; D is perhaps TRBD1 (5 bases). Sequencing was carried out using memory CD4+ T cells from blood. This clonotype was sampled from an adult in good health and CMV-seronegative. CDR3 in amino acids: CASSTGLRTYNEQFF. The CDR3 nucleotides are TGTGCCAGCAGTACAGGCCTAAGAACCTACAATGAGCAGTTCTTC.